Listed here are 6 T cell receptor beta chains from one sample, sequenced in a study of blood T cell repertoires in COVID-19. Libraries were prepared by immunoSEQ multiplex PCR; TCRdb keeps only in-frame clonotypes and omits some of them. The sample contains hundreds of thousands of clones, about nine tenths of which appear only once. Material: peripheral blood. These receptors were taken from a woman aged 30 to 39 who had recovered from COVID-19.

The genes are TRBV15 and TRBJ1-3; perhaps TRBD1 as D (5 bases). Germline V gene sequence: CDR1 LNHNV, CDR2 YYDKDF (reference sequence). Trimming cost V 3 bases and J 1 base, with 10 bases left between them. The length of the CDR3 is 15 residues. The CDR3 DNA reads TGTGCCACCAGCAGGACAGTGAGTTCTGGAAACACCATATATTTT. Protein sequence: CATSRTVSSGNTIYF.

The chain uses TRBV3-1 (or the pseudogene TRBV3-2) and TRBJ1-2, with 9 bases identical to TRBD1. Looked up from germline, CDR1 is LGHDT and CDR2 is YNNKEL (reference sequence). V lost 8 bases, J lost 4 bases, and 2 bases stayed unmatched. The CDR3 length is 12 residues. The CDR3 DNA sequence: TGTGCCAGCGACAGGGGGACCTATGGCTACACCTTC. It encodes CASDRGTYGYTF.

V usage is TRBV12-3 or TRBV12-4 and J usage is TRBJ1-6; D remains ambiguous. This CDR3 spans 13 amino acids. Trimming removed 3 bases at V and 9 bases at J, with 9 bases between. The CDR3 spells CASSLEMGSPLHF. The CDR3 nucleotides read TGTGCCAGCAGTTTGGAGATGGGTTCACCCCTCCACTTT.

This sequence joins TRBV2 and TRBJ1-4, with D unclear. V lost 3 bases to trimming and J lost 8 bases, with 10 bases between them. Germline CDR1 SNHLY, CDR2 FYNNEI. CDR3 length equals 13 residues. The CDR3 coding sequence is TGTGCCAGCAGTGAGAGGGTTTGGGAAAAACTGTTTTTT. Amino acid sequence: CASSERVWEKLFF.

The CDR3 sequence is CASSPSTGEIDQPQHF. CDR3 nucleotide sequence: TGTGCCAGCAGCCCTTCAACAGGGGAGATCGATCAGCCCCAGCATTTT. The V and J genes are TRBV27 and TRBJ1-5; 7 bases fit TRBD1. Germline V gives CDR1 MNHEY, CDR2 SMNVEV (reference sequence). CDR3 length: 16 residues. J lost 5 bases, V lost 6 bases, and 13 bases had no gene match.

This chain joins TRBV28 and TRBJ2-1; the match to TRBD1 covers 8 bases. The germline V gene encodes CDR1 MDHEN and CDR2 SYDVKM. This CDR3 contains 14 residues. V lost 8 bases, J lost 7 bases, and 10 bases stayed unmatched. The CDR3 region has the DNA TGTGCCAGCCGATCAGGGGGCGCGAGAAATGAGCAGTTCTTC. Amino acid sequence: CASRSGGARNEQFF.